This T cell receptor (beta chain) emerged from a study of blood T cell repertoires in COVID-19. The data were produced by immunoSEQ multiplex PCR, yet TCRdb's version contains in-frame clones alone and is incomplete. The sample lists under 450,000 clones, around four fifths seen once, with roughly 5.1% in the top ten. The CDR3 contains 14 residues. CDR1 is LGHDT, CDR2 YNNKEL, per germline (reference sequence). V was pared by 3 bases and J by 8 bases, with 9 bases of the junction left unmatched. This receptor was taken from a woman in her fifties or sixties who had recovered from COVID-19. The sequenced sample consisted of PBMCs or T cells enriched from blood (not recorded which). V usage is TRBV3-1 (or the pseudogene TRBV3-2) and J usage is TRBJ1-2; 7 bases are shared with TRBD1. The CDR3 DNA is TGTGCCAGCAGCCAGCTAACAGGGGTCGGGGGCTACACCTTC. As protein: CASSQLTGVGGYTF.